The clone carrying this T cell receptor beta chain was counted between two and nine times. The data stem from a study of T-cell reconstitution after alpha-beta-depleted transplantation in children. Unique molecular identifiers were incorporated when the TCRbeta library was constructed. TCRdb independently ran MiXCR on the PCR reads; one entry per CDR3 protein. The sample shows hundreds of thousands of distinct CDR3 sequences, roughly 15% of them seen only once. V trimming: 3 bases; J trimming: 2 bases; junction bases outside the gene matches: 13. CDR1 and CDR2 (germline): KGHSH, LQKENI. This CDR3 comprises 20 residues.

The rearrangement links TRBV18 to TRBJ2-6; 10 positions agree with TRBD1. The receptor's source is a boy less than two years old who had a stem cell transplant for Wiskott-Aldrich syndrome, so the T cells may come from the graft donor. Material: PBMCs, mostly from graft donor cells, obtained 360 days after TCRalphabeta/CD19-depleted stem cell transplant. CDR3 region: CASSPKFRDRGLAGANVLTF. The CDR3 coding sequence is TGTGCCAGCTCACCGAAATTCCGGGACAGGGGATTGGCTGGGGCCAACGTCCTGACTTTC.